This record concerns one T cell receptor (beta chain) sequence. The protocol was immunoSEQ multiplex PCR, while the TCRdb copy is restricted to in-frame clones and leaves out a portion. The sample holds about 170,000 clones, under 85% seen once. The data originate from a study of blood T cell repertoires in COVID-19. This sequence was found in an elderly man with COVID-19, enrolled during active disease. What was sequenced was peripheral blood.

CDR3 loop: CSASLTGAGTDTQYF. CDR3 nucleotides: TGCAGTGCTAGTCTGACAGGGGCCGGTACAGATACGCAGTATTTT. V gene TRBV20-1 combines with J gene TRBJ2-3; TRBD1 agrees at 8 bases. Germline V CDR1 and CDR2: DFQATT, SNEGSKA (reference sequence). CDR3 length: 15 amino acids. V dropped 3 bases and J dropped 3; count of bases not matched to a gene: 8.